These 23 T cell receptor beta chains were all obtained from the same sample, sequenced in a study of cytomegalovirus exposure and HLA in healthy donors. The primer mix had 60 Vbeta and 13 Jbeta primers. Here immunoSEQ multiplex PCR was the method, and the copy in TCRdb shows in-frame clones only, minus some. Of fewer than 200,000 clones in the sample, around 80% were seen once. The material sequenced was PBMCs. All receptors come from a female donor in good health and CMV-seronegative.

V usage is TRBV29-1 and J usage is TRBJ2-1; 7 bases fit TRBD2. Trimming at V came to 7 bases and at J to 3 bases, leaving 12 bases not matched to a gene. Germline V gene data show CDR1 as SQVTM and CDR2 as ANQGSEA. The CDR3 extends over 15 amino acids. CDR3 in amino acids: CSAMRLAEIYNEQFF. The DNA for the CDR3 is TGCAGCGCCATGCGACTAGCAGAGATCTACAATGAGCAGTTCTTC.

The rearrangement uses TRBV7-3 and TRBJ2-3; 9 nucleotides align to TRBD2. Germline V gives CDR1 SGHTA, CDR2 FQGTGA. The CDR3 extends over 16 amino acids. V lost 5 bases and J lost 3; bases outside the gene matches: 9. The CDR3 nucleotides read TGTGCCAGCAGCCCCTTGGGGGCGGGGGGGACAGATACGCAGTATTTT. This codes for CASSPLGAGGTDTQYF.

The V and J genes are TRBV6-5 and TRBJ2-5, with TRBD1 identical over 10 bases. With the DNA end fitting TRBJ2-7 better, the J assignment may be wrong. Germline CDR1 MNHEY, CDR2 SVGAGI. The CDR3 sequence is 14 residues long. The CDR3 spells CASSRGQGSGEQYF. DNA of the CDR3: TGTGCCAGCAGCCGGGGACAGGGGTCAGGCGAGCAGTACTTC.

Note on this clone: The junction does not match germline at one end; this may be a read error. The V gene is TRBV5-1, the J gene TRBJ2-6, with a possible D match to TRBD1 (5 bases). Germline V gene data show CDR1 as SGHRS and CDR2 as YFSETQ. The CDR3 spans 15 residues. As DNA, the CDR3 is TGCGCCAGCAGCCAAACAGTAGCTGGGGCCAACGGCCTGACTTTC. Its protein is CASSQTVAGANGLTF.

This clone has a handful of counts. This chain uses TRBV6-5 with TRBJ1-1; TRBD1 agrees at 8 bases. Per the germline V gene, CDR1 is MNHEY and CDR2 is SVGAGI. The CDR3 contains 14 residues. Germline trimming cut 5 bases from V and 6 bases from J; bases unmatched to any gene: 8. CDR3 DNA: TGTGCCAGCAGTCGAGGACAGGGAATAGCTGAAGCTTTCTTT. Its translation is CASSRGQGIAEAFF.

V usage is TRBV29-1 and J usage is TRBJ1-1, with unresolved D. V was pared by 5 bases and J by 1 base, with 8 bases between. From germline, CDR1 is SQVTM and CDR2 ANQGSEA. This CDR3 has 12 residues. The CDR3 is CSVLGGNTEAFF. CDR3 nucleotide sequence: TGCAGCGTTCTTGGAGGGAACACTGAAGCTTTCTTT.

V and J are TRBV5-4 and TRBJ2-7; perhaps TRBD1 as D (5 bases). Trimming took off 0 bases at V and 2 bases at J, with 18 bases between the two ends. This CDR3 has 17 residues. Germline V gene data show CDR1 as SGHNT and CDR2 as YYREEE (reference sequence). CDR3 in amino acids: CASSLGGGLGAPYEQYF. The CDR3 nucleotides read TGTGCCAGCAGCTTGGGAGGTGGCCTAGGGGCGCCCTACGAGCAGTACTTC.

This chain connects TRBV7-2 to TRBJ2-1; D is uncertain. Germline V gene lookup returns CDR1 SGHTA and CDR2 FQGNSA. V was pared by 0 bases and J by 6 bases, with 9 bases between. CDR3 length: 14 amino acids. The CDR3 sequence is CASSLAASSNEQFF. Here the CDR3 DNA reads TGTGCCAGCAGCTTAGCTGCCTCTAGCAATGAGCAGTTCTTC.

This clone is a singleton in its sample. This sequence joins TRBV19 and TRBJ2-2, with 10 bases aligning to TRBD2. This CDR3 spans 15 amino acids. The germline CDR1 and CDR2 sequences are LNHDA and SQIVND (reference sequence). The V gene end was trimmed by 5 bases and the J gene end by 1 base; junction bases not matched to a gene: 1. The CDR3 spells CASSRLAGNTGELFF. The CDR3 DNA sequence: TGTGCCAGTAGTCGACTAGCGGGGAACACCGGGGAGCTGTTTTTT.

The chain combines TRBV29-1 with TRBJ1-1, with D unclear. This CDR3 contains 12 residues. V lost 4 bases and J lost 12, with 18 bases in between. Per the germline V gene, CDR1 is SQVTM and CDR2 is ANQGSEA. CDR3 sequence: CSVVEAGTSPFF. CDR3 DNA: TGCAGCGTTGTAGAGGCGGGAACCTCTCCTTTCTTT.

Comment on this clone: Here the CDR3 omits its conserved ending phenylalanine or tryptophan, so a read error is the likely source. The rearrangement links TRBV10-1 to TRBJ1-1; D possibly corresponds to TRBD1 (5 bases). The CDR3 length is 15 residues. Trimming removed 4 bases at V and 1 base at J, with 13 bases between. The germline V gene has CDR1 WNHNN and CDR2 SYGVQD (reference sequence). This CDR3 reads CASSGLRQKNTEAFL. The CDR3 DNA reads as TGCGCCAGCAGTGGACTCAGACAGAAGAACACTGAAGCTTTCCTT.

V gene TRBV4-3 combines with J gene TRBJ2-7; the match to TRBD2 covers 11 bases. Trimming removed 0 bases from V and 2 bases from J; junction bases left unmatched: 15. Looked up from germline, CDR1 is LGHNA and CDR2 is YSLEER. The CDR3 is 20 amino acids. CDR3 nucleotides: TGCGCCAGCAGCCAAGAAAGCCCGACCCCGACTAGCGGGGCTACCTACGAGCAGTACTTC. It encodes CASSQESPTPTSGATYEQYF.

About this clone itself: Mismatch with germline at one junction end may stem from a read error. The chain joins TRBV29-1 to TRBJ1-4; 9 bases align to TRBD1. CDR3 length equals 14 residues. Germline CDR1 SQVTM, CDR2 ANQGSEA. The CDR3 protein is CSVEGTGDNEKLLF. The CDR3 region has the DNA TGCAGCGTTGAAGGGACAGGGGATAATGAAAAACTGCTTTTT. Based on the CDR3 plus reference TRBV29-1 and TRBJ1-4, the full variable domain is SAVISQKPSRDICQRGTSLTIQCQVDSQVTMMFWYRQQPGQSLTLIATANQGSEATYESGFVIDKFPISRPNLTFSTLTVSNMSPEDSSIYLCSVEGTGDNEKLLFGSGTQLSVL.

The V and J genes are TRBV5-6 and TRBJ1-2; TRBD1 might be the D (6 bases). Germline loops: CDR1 SGHDT, CDR2 YYEEEE. V shed 6 bases and J shed 2 bases, with 14 bases lying between them. CDR3 length: 14 amino acids. The CDR3 DNA reads TGTGCCAGCACCGACAGGCGAAGAAACTATGGCTACACCTTC. This encodes CASTDRRRNYGYTF.

This sequence joins TRBV7-3 and TRBJ2-2; maybe TRBD2 (6 bases). CDR3 size: 13 residues. Germline V gene lookup returns CDR1 SGHTA and CDR2 FQGTGA. Trimming cost V 7 bases and J 6 bases, with 12 bases left between them. This CDR3 reads CASKFSGPGELFF. The CDR3 nucleotides read TGTGCCAGCAAATTTAGCGGACCCGGGGAGCTGTTTTTT. The full variable domain, its missing parts supplied by reference TRBV7-3 and TRBJ2-2, is GAGVSQTPSNKVTEKGKYVELRCDPISGHTALYWYRQSLGQGPEFLIYFQGTGAADDSGLPNDRFFAVRPEGSVSTLKIQRTERGDSAVYLCASKFSGPGELFFGEGSRLTVL.

The rearrangement joins TRBV6-1 to TRBJ2-3; 12 bases match TRBD2. Trimming removed 6 bases from V and 1 base from J; junction bases left unmatched: 2. Looked up from germline, CDR1 is MNHNS and CDR2 is SASEGT. This CDR3 comprises 15 residues. Here the CDR3 DNA reads TGTGCCAGCAGGCGACTAGCGGGGGGCACAGATACGCAGTATTTT. Translating it yields CASRRLAGGTDTQYF.

The chain uses TRBV19 and TRBJ2-2, with D possibly being TRBD1 (6 bases). V was shortened by 3 bases and J by 6 bases, with 17 bases between the two germline ends. The CDR3 runs 16 residues. Germline-derived CDR1 and CDR2 are LNHDA and SQIVND (reference sequence). The CDR3 sequence: CASSIPRDITAGELFF. The CDR3 region has the DNA TGTGCCAGTAGTATCCCCCGGGACATCACGGCCGGGGAGCTGTTTTTT.

The chain has TRBV27 and TRBJ1-1, with TRBD1 matching over 8 bases. After removal of 5 bases from V and 2 bases from J, the junction contained 10 bases not matched to a gene. CDR3 length equals 16 residues. The germline V gene encodes CDR1 MNHEY and CDR2 SMNVEV (reference sequence). CDR3 nucleotides: TGTGCCAGCAGTCCGGGCCCGGGACAGGCCAACACTGAAGCTTTCTTT. This sequence encodes CASSPGPGQANTEAFF.

About this clone: Relative to the germline gene, one junction end is altered; a read error may explain this. This chain joins TRBV5-1 and TRBJ2-4; D call uncertain. Germline assignment: CDR1 SGHRS and CDR2 YFSETQ. There are 15 residues in the CDR3. CDR3 sequence: CASSADGAGSVPHNF. The CDR3 region has the DNA TGCGCCAGCAGCGCCGACGGAGCCGGGTCTGTGCCACATAACTTC.

This chain uses TRBV19 with TRBJ2-3; 9 bases are a match to TRBD1. V was clipped by 4 bases and J by 6 bases; unmatched bases: 11. CDR3 length: 16 residues. From germline, CDR1 is LNHDA and CDR2 SQIVND (reference sequence). The CDR3 bases are TGTGCCAGTAGTACCCTTTACGGGACAGGGAGCGATACGCAGTATTTT. Its protein product is CASSTLYGTGSDTQYF.

The rearrangement joins TRBV28 to TRBJ2-5; 7 nucleotides match TRBD1. The J call may be faulty, since TRBJ2-7 better matches the DNA end. The germline V gene has CDR1 MDHEN and CDR2 SYDVKM. This CDR3 has 14 amino acids. For the CDR3, the DNA is TGTGCCAGCAGCCCGCCGGGACAGACCTACGAGCAGTACTTC. This encodes CASSPPGQTYEQYF.

CDR3 nucleotides: TGTGCCAGCAGTTTCGGGGATGGGTATGGCTACACCTTC. Amino acid sequence: CASSFGDGYGYTF. The gene calls are TRBV28 and TRBJ1-2; unclear D gene. V was trimmed by 3 bases and J by 5 bases, leaving 10 bases between them. This CDR3 has 13 amino acids. Germline V gene data show CDR1 as MDHEN and CDR2 as SYDVKM.

V and J are TRBV10-3 and TRBJ1-6, with D maybe TRBD1 (5 bases). Between the trimmed V and J ends, which lost 7 bases and 8 bases, there was a span of 12 bases. Germline lookup yields CDR1 ENHRY and CDR2 SYGVKD. CDR3 length: 13 residues. The chain's CDR3 is CAITAGSDSPLHF. CDR3 sequence (DNA): TGTGCCATCACGGCAGGGTCTGATTCACCCCTCCACTTT.